This T cell receptor (beta chain) emerged from a study of T cell repertoires in cytomegalovirus infection. The overall study: From public TCR beta signatures came an indication of both CMV infection and matching HLA type.

Via MiXCR, TCRdb re-called the reads, giving one row per CDR3 protein. In the table there are 290,000 or so distinct CDR3 sequences, roughly 25% of which are singletons. V gave up 0 bases and J gave up 8 bases, with 13 bases separating them. CDR1 is SGHAT, CDR2 FQNNGV, per germline. This CDR3 has 14 residues. The sequencing sample was made of PBMCs. The source is a human donor in good health (CMV status not recorded). Some clones in this sample may be carry-over from other donors' samples. The gene calls are TRBV11-2 and TRBJ1-2, with no clear D. CDR3 in amino acids: CASSLDLDSMGYTF. The CDR3 DNA is TGTGCCAGCAGCTTAGACTTGGACTCAATGGGCTACACCTTC. The variable domain in full, with the rest retrieved from reference TRBV11-2 and TRBJ1-2, is EAGVAQSPRYKIIEKRQSVAFWCNPISGHATLYWYQQILGQGPKLLIQFQNNGVVDDSQLPKDRFSAERLKGVDSTLKIQPAKLEDSAVYLCASSLDLDSMGYTFGSGTRLTVV.